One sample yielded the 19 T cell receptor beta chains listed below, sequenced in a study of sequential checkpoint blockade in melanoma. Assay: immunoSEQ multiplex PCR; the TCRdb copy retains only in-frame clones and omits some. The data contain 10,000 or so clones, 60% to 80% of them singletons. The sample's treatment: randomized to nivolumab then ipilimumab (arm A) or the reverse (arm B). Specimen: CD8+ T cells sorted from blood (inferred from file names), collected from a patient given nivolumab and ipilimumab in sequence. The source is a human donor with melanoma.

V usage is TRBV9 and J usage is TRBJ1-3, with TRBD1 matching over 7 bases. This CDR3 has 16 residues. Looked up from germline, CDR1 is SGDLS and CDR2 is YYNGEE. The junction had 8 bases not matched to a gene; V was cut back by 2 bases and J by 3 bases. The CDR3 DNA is TGTGCCAGCAGCGTCGGAGGGGGCGCGTATGGAAACACCATATATTTT. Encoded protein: CASSVGGGAYGNTIYF.

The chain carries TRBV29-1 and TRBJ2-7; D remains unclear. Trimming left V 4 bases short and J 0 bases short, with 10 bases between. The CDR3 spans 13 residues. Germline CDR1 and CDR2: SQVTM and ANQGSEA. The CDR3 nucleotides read TGCAGCGTTGTCGAGCGTATCTCCTACGAGCAGTACTTC. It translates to CSVVERISYEQYF.

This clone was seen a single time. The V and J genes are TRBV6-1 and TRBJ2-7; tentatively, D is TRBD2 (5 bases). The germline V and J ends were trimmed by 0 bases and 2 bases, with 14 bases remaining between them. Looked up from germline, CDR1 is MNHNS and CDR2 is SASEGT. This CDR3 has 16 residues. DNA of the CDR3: TGTGCCAGCAGTGAAGCGCGGGCAGTTTTAACCTACGAGCAGTACTTC. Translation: CASSEARAVLTYEQYF.

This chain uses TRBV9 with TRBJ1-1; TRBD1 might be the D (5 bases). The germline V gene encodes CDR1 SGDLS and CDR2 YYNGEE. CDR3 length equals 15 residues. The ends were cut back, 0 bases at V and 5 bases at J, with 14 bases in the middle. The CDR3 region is CASSVDPGLGTEAFF. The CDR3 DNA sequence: TGTGCCAGCAGCGTAGATCCAGGGCTAGGAACTGAAGCTTTCTTT.

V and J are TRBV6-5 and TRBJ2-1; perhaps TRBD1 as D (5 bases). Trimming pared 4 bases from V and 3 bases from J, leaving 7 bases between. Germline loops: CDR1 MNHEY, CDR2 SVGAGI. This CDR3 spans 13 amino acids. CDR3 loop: CASSSRGYNEQFF. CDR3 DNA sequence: TGTGCCAGCAGTTCTAGGGGCTACAATGAGCAGTTCTTC.

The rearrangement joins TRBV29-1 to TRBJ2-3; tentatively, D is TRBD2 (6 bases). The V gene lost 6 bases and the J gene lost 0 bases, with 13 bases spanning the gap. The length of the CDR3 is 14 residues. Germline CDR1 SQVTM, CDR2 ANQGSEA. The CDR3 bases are TGCAGCGTCGAAAAGGGGACTAGCACAGATACGCAGTATTTT. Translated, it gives CSVEKGTSTDTQYF.

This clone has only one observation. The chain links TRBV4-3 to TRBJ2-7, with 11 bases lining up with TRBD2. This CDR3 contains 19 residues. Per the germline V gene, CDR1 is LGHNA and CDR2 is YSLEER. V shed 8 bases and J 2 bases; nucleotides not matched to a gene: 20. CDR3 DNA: TGCGCCAGCTCCCGGGACAGGGAACCGGGACTAGCGGAACCCTACGAGCAGTACTTC. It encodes CASSRDREPGLAEPYEQYF.

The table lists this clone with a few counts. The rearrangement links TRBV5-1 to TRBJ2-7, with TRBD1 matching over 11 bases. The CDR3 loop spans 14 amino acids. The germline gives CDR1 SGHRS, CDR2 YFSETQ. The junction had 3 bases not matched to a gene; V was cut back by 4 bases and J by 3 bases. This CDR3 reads CASSQGQGDYEQYF. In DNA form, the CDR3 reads TGCGCCAGCAGCCAGGGACAGGGGGACTACGAGCAGTACTTC.

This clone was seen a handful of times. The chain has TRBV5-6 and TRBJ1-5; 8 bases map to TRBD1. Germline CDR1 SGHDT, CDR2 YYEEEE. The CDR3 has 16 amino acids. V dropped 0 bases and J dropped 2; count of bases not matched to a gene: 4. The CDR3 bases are TGTGCCAGCAGCTTGGGGGCAGGGGGCGGCAATCAGCCCCAGCATTTT. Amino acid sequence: CASSLGAGGGNQPQHF.

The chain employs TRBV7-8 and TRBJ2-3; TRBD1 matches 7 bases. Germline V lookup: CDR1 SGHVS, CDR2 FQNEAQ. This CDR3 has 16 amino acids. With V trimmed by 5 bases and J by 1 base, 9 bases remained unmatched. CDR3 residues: CASSPMLGTGTDTQYF. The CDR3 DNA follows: TGTGCCAGCAGCCCCATGCTGGGGACAGGCACAGATACGCAGTATTTT.

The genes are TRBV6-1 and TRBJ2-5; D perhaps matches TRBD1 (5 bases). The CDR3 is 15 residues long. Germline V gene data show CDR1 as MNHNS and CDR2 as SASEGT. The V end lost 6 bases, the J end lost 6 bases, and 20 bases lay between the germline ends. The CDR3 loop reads CASSPGRGPSQTQYF. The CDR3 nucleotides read TGTGCCAGCAGCCCCGGAAGGGGCCCTTCTCAGACCCAGTACTTC.

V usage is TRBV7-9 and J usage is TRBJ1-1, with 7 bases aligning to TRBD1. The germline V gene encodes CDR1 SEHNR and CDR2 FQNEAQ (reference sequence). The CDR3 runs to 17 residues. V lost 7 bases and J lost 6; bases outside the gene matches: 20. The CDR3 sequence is CASTSNRGQLSGPEAFF. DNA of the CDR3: TGTGCCAGCACCTCAAACCGGGGACAGCTGTCTGGCCCTGAAGCTTTCTTT.

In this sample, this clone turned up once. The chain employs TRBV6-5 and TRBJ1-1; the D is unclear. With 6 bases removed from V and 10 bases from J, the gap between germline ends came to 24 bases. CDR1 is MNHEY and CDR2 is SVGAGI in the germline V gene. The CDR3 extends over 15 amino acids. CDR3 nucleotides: TGTGCCAGCAGCTATGCGTGGCGAGCCCGGGAAGGAGCTTTCTTT. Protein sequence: CASSYAWRAREGAFF.

In DNA, the CDR3 is TGTGCCAGTCGGACAGTTGATGAGCAGTTCTTC. It is translated as CASRTVDEQFF. The genes are TRBV25-1 and TRBJ2-1; weak D call: TRBD1 (6 bases). Germline lookup yields CDR1 MGHDK and CDR2 SYGVNS. Trimming removed 9 bases from V and 8 bases from J, with 11 bases in between. The length of the CDR3 is 11 residues.

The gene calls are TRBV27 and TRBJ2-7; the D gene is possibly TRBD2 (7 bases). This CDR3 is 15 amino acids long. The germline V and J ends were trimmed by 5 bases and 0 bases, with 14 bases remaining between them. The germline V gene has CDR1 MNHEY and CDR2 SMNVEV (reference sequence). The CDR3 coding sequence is TGTGCCAGCAGTCGGGGGAGGGGGAGCTCCTACGAGCAGTACTTC. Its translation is CASSRGRGSSYEQYF.

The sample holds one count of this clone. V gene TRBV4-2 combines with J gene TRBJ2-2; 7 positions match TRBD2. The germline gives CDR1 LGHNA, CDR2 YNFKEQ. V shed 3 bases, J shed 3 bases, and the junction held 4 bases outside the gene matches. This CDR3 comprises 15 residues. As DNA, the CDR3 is TGTGCCAGCAGCCAGCAAACTAGCGACACCGGGGAGCTGTTTTTT. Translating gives CASSQQTSDTGELFF.

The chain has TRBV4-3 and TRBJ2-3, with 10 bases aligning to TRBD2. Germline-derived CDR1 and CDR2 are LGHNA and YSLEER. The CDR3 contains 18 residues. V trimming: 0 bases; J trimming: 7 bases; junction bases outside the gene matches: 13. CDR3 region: CASSQDWVAGGPSNTQYF. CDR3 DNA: TGCGCCAGCAGCCAAGACTGGGTAGCGGGAGGACCTTCGAATACGCAGTATTTT.

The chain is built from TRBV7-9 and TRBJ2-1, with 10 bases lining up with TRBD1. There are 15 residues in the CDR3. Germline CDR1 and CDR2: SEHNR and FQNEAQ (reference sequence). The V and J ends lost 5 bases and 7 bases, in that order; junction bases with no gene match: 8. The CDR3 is CASSRRTGGRNEQFF. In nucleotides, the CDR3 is TGTGCCAGCAGCCGACGGACAGGGGGTAGGAATGAGCAGTTCTTC. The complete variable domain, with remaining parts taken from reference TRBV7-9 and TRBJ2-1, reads DTGVSQNPRHKITKRGQNVTFRCDPISEHNRLYWYRQTLGQGPEFLTYFQNEAQLEKSRLLSDRFSAERPKGSFSTLEIQRTEQGDSAMYLCASSRRTGGRNEQFFGPGTRLTVL.

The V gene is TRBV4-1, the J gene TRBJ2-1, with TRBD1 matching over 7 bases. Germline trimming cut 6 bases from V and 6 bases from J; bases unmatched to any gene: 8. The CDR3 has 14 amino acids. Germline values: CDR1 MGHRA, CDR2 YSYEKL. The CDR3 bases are TGCGCCAGCAGGCCGAGACAGGGTCGCAATGAGCAGTTCTTC. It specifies CASRPRQGRNEQFF.